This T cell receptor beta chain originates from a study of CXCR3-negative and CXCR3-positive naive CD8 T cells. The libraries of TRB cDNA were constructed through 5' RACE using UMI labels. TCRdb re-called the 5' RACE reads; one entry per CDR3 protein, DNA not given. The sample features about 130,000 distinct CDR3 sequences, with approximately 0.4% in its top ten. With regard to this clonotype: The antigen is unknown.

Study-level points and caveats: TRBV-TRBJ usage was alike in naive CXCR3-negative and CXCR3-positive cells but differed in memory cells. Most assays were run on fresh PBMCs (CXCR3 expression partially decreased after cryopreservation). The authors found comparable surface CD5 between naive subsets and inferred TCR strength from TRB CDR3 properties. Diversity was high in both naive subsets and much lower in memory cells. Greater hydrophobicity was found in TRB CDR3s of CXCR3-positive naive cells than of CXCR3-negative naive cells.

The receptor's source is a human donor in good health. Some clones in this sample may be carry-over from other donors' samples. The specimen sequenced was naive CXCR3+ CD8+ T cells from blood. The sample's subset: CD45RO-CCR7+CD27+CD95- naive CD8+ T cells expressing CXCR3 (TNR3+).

The CDR3 is CASSLRGSSYNEQFF. V gene TRBV13 combines with J gene TRBJ2-1. This CDR3 has 15 residues. Germline V gene sequence: CDR1 PRHDT, CDR2 FYEKMQ (reference sequence).